This TCR beta chain was documented in a study of T cells in Graves' hyperthyroidism and ophthalmopathy. The CDR3 regions of TCR beta were amplified from RNA transcripts. The TCR CDR3 first-round RT-PCR relied on the HTBI primer set. TCRdb used MiXCR to reprocess the multiplex PCR reads, holding one entry per CDR3 protein. The data show about 770,000 distinct CDR3 sequences, around a sixth seen once. Germline trimming cut 4 bases from V and 5 bases from J; bases unmatched to any gene: 5. The CDR3 spans 13 residues. Germline CDR1 is MNHEY and CDR2 is SMNVEV (reference sequence). The rearrangement joins TRBV27 to TRBJ2-7, with 7 bases aligning to TRBD1. This clonotype originated in a woman in her forties or fifties with Graves' hyperthyroidism that later progressed to Graves' ophthalmopathy. Sequenced sample: blood. CDR3 protein: CASSSPTGHEQYF. Here the CDR3 DNA reads TGTGCCAGCAGTTCCCCGACAGGGCACGAGCAGTACTTC.